The 31 T cell receptor beta chains presented below share a single source sample, sequenced in a study of T cell responses to AZD1222 COVID-19 vaccine. Profiling relied on immunoSEQ multiplex PCR, and the TCRdb table lists in-frame clones only, not all of them. The repertoire has 150,000 to 200,000 clones, about 91% of them found once; the top ten carry approximately 1.2%. The sequencing here drew on peripheral blood, taken 28 days after the second AZD1222 dose. The receptor set was obtained from an adult who received the AZD1222 COVID-19 vaccine.

The chain carries TRBV14 and TRBJ1-3; D unclear. The V end lost 1 base, the J end lost 2 bases, and 12 bases lay between the germline ends. The V gene's germline CDR1 is SGHDN and CDR2 FVKESK. The CDR3 has 16 amino acids. Here the CDR3 reads CASSQGPPYPGNTIYF. In DNA form, the CDR3 reads TGTGCCAGCAGCCAAGGGCCACCATACCCTGGAAACACCATATATTTT.

This clone has a single count. The V and J genes are TRBV29-1 and TRBJ2-1; D perhaps matches TRBD2 (7 bases). This CDR3 is 16 amino acids long. The V end was cut by 0 bases, the J end by 4 bases, with 16 bases between. Germline CDR1 SQVTM, CDR2 ANQGSEA. CDR3 loop: CSVEDGAGAFYNEQFF. In DNA, the CDR3 is TGCAGCGTTGAAGACGGGGCGGGGGCTTTTTACAATGAGCAGTTCTTC.

This clone appeared once. The chain recombines TRBV30 with TRBJ1-1; a weak D match, TRBD1 (6 bases). Between the trimmed V and J ends, which lost 2 bases and 5 bases, there was a span of 15 bases. The CDR3 has 14 amino acids. Germline-derived CDR1 and CDR2 are GTSNPN and SVGIG (reference sequence). Here the CDR3 reads CAWSTGGRLTEAFF. The CDR3 coding sequence is TGTGCCTGGAGTACCGGGGGGCGCCTAACTGAAGCTTTCTTT.

CDR3: CASTPRLAGVYEQYF. The CDR3 DNA reads TGTGCCAGCACCCCAAGACTAGCGGGGGTTTACGAGCAGTACTTC. The rearrangement uses TRBV7-6 and TRBJ2-7, with TRBD2 matching 12 bases. The length of the CDR3 is 15 residues. Germline CDR1 reads SGHVS; CDR2 reads FNYEAQ. Unmatched junction bases numbered 8, after V lost 7 bases and J lost 4 bases. Using reference TRBV7-6 and TRBJ2-7 for the parts outside the CDR3, the full variable domain is GAGVSQSPRYKVTKRGQDVALRCDPISGHVSLYWYRQALGQGPEFLTYFNYEAQQDKSGLPNDRFSAERPEGSISTLTIQRTEQRDSAMYRCASTPRLAGVYEQYFGPGTRLTVT.

The V and J genes are TRBV19 and TRBJ1-6; no firm D call. V was pared by 3 bases and J by 4 bases, with 13 bases between. Germline V gene lookup returns CDR1 LNHDA and CDR2 SQIVND (reference sequence). This CDR3 has 16 residues. DNA of the CDR3: TGTGCCAGTAGTATCGCGCAGGCGAGATATAATTCACCCCTCCACTTT. It specifies CASSIAQARYNSPLHF.

This clone showed up just a few times. V and J are TRBV29-1 and TRBJ2-7; TRBD2 agrees at 12 bases. V lost 5 bases to trimming and J lost 2 bases; unmatched junction nucleotides: 4. The CDR3 covers 14 residues. Germline CDR1 and CDR2: SQVTM and ANQGSEA. The CDR3 is CSVFTSGRPYEQYF. In DNA form, the CDR3 reads TGCAGCGTTTTTACTAGCGGGAGGCCCTACGAGCAGTACTTC.

This chain joins TRBV11-2 and TRBJ2-5; TRBD1 agrees at 9 bases. The CDR3 is 15 amino acids. V lost 3 bases to trimming and J lost 3 bases; unmatched junction nucleotides: 5. Looked up from germline, CDR1 is SGHAT and CDR2 is FQNNGV. The CDR3 protein is CASSFGDREKETQYF. The CDR3 bases are TGTGCCAGCAGCTTCGGGGACAGGGAAAAAGAGACCCAGTACTTC.

The table lists this clone with a count of one. The chain joins TRBV5-1 to TRBJ1-6, with 8 bases matching TRBD1. Germline CDR1 reads SGHRS; CDR2 reads YFSETQ. The V gene end was trimmed by 4 bases and the J gene end by 12 bases; junction bases not matched to a gene: 6. The CDR3 is made up of 13 amino acids. CDR3: CASSTDGQGPLHF. DNA for the CDR3: TGCGCCAGCAGCACAGATGGACAGGGACCCCTCCACTTT.

The V and J genes are TRBV30 and TRBJ1-5, with a possible D match to TRBD1 (6 bases). CDR3 size: 13 residues. The germline CDR1 and CDR2 sequences are GTSNPN and SVGIG (reference sequence). V dropped 7 bases and J dropped 0 bases, with 10 bases sitting between them. The CDR3 DNA reads TGTGCCTTGGGACATTATAGCAATCAGCCCCAGCATTTT. Protein product: CALGHYSNQPQHF.

V usage is TRBV11-3 and J usage is TRBJ2-3, with TRBD2 as a possible D gene (6 bases). The V end lost 5 bases, the J end lost 0 bases, and 9 bases lay between the germline ends. Germline V gene sequence: CDR1 SGHNT, CDR2 YENEEA. The length of the CDR3 is 14 residues. CDR3 bases: TGTGCCAGCAGCCCGGGGGAAAGCACAGATACGCAGTATTTT. This gives the protein CASSPGESTDTQYF.

This chain uses TRBV6-5 with TRBJ1-3; no firm D call. CDR3 length: 16 amino acids. In germline, CDR1 is MNHEY, CDR2 SVGAGI. V was shortened by 0 bases and J by 0 bases, with 9 bases between the two germline ends. The CDR3 region is CASSYSSDHSGNTIYF. The DNA of the CDR3 is TGTGCCAGCAGTTACTCGAGTGACCACTCTGGAAACACCATATATTTT.

The chain recombines TRBV28 with TRBJ2-1, with 13 bases identical to TRBD2. Per germline, CDR1 MDHEN and CDR2 SYDVKM. The V segment lost 4 bases and the J segment 5 bases; nucleotides outside the gene matches: 5. The CDR3 consists of 16 residues. DNA for the CDR3: TGTGCCAGCAGTTCATTACTAGCGGGAGGGGACAATGAGCAGTTCTTC. As protein: CASSSLLAGGDNEQFF. The whole variable domain, remainder taken from reference TRBV28 and TRBJ2-1, is DVKVTQSSRYLVKRTGEKVFLECVQDMDHENMFWYRQDPGLGLRLIYFSYDVKMKEKGDIPEGYSVSREKKERFSLILESASTNQTSMYLCASSSLLAGGDNEQFFGPGTRLTVL.

The chain joins TRBV19 to TRBJ2-1, with D unclear. CDR1 is LNHDA, CDR2 SQIVND, per germline (reference sequence). Trimming left V 7 bases short and J 5 bases short, with 12 bases between. The CDR3 totals 13 residues. CDR3 in DNA: TGTGCCAGTATAGGGTACGAGGACAATGAGCAGTTCTTC. Amino acids: CASIGYEDNEQFF.

The chain combines TRBV3-1 (or the pseudogene TRBV3-2) with TRBJ2-7, with D perhaps matching TRBD2 (5 bases). CDR1 is LGHDT, CDR2 YNNKEL, per germline (reference sequence). With 1 base removed from V and 5 bases from J, the gap between germline ends came to 18 bases. The CDR3 has 16 residues. The DNA of the CDR3 is TGTGCCAGCAGCCAAGGGTTGGCGGCCCTCGGGGACGAGCAGTACTTC. This sequence encodes CASSQGLAALGDEQYF.

The CDR3 coding sequence is TGCACCAGCAGCCAACGTCCATCGAGGATTGCCCCTAACTATGGCTACACCTTC. Its protein is CTSSQRPSRIAPNYGYTF. This chain connects TRBV1 to TRBJ1-2. TRBV1 has pseudogene status. This CDR3 is built from 18 residues.

The genes are TRBV7-2 and TRBJ2-1; 7 nucleotides agree with TRBD2. The V segment lost 8 bases and the J segment 4 bases; nucleotides outside the gene matches: 11. Per germline, CDR1 SGHTA and CDR2 FQGNSA. The length of the CDR3 is 15 residues. CDR3 in amino acids: CASALGGSVYNEQFF. In DNA, the CDR3 is TGTGCCAGCGCCCTCGGGGGGTCGGTGTACAATGAGCAGTTCTTC.

The genes are TRBV10-3 and TRBJ2-5, with D perhaps TRBD1 or TRBD2 (5 bases each). This CDR3 is 12 amino acids long. CDR1 is ENHRY and CDR2 is SYGVKD in the germline V gene. V shed 6 bases and J shed 1 base, with 6 bases lying between them. The DNA of the CDR3 is TGTGCCATCAGGGGGACCCAAGAGACCCAGTACTTC. Translated: CAIRGTQETQYF.

V gene TRBV5-1 combines with J gene TRBJ2-1, with D tentatively TRBD1 (8 bases). V lost 2 bases and J 6 bases, leaving 21 bases between the germline ends. Germline V CDR1 and CDR2: SGHRS, YFSETQ. The CDR3 is 17 residues long. Written as DNA, the CDR3 is TGCGCCAGCAGCTTAGGGTTTCGGACAGGGAGGGTCAATGAGCAGTTCTTC. Protein product: CASSLGFRTGRVNEQFF. The whole variable domain, remainder taken from reference TRBV5-1 and TRBJ2-1, is KAGVTQTPRYLIKTRGQQVTLSCSPISGHRSVSWYQQTPGQGLQFLFEYFSETQRNKGNFPGRFSGRQFSNSRSEMNVSTLELGDSALYLCASSLGFRTGRVNEQFFGPGTRLTVL.

CDR3 sequence (DNA): TGTGCCAGCAGCGGAGAATACGAGCAGTACTTC. It codes for CASSGEYEQYF. The rearrangement links TRBV5-6 to TRBJ2-7; D is uncertain. V lost 4 bases to trimming and J lost 4 bases, with 6 bases between them. The CDR3 has 11 amino acids. Germline CDR1 reads SGHDT; CDR2 reads YYEEEE.

J is TRBJ2-1 and V is TRBV6-5; the match to TRBD2 covers 8 bases. This CDR3 comprises 15 residues. The germline CDR1 and CDR2 sequences are MNHEY and SVGAGI. V gave up 6 bases and J gave up 9 bases; unmatched junction bases: 13. The CDR3 spells CASSTGLGTQSEQFF. The CDR3 DNA reads TGTGCCAGCAGCACGGGACTAGGAACTCAAAGTGAGCAGTTCTTC.

This chain connects TRBV7-2 to TRBJ1-5; D is perhaps TRBD1 (6 bases). Germline loops: CDR1 SGHTA, CDR2 FQGNSA. The germline V and J ends were trimmed by 1 base and 3 bases, with 16 bases remaining between them. The CDR3 runs 17 residues. CDR3 DNA sequence: TGTGCCAGCAGCTTAGAAGCGTGGGGGCGCTTCAATCAGCCCCAGCATTTT. As protein: CASSLEAWGRFNQPQHF.

This chain links TRBV25-1 with TRBJ2-1; perhaps TRBD2 as D (7 bases). Per the germline V gene, CDR1 is MGHDK and CDR2 is SYGVNS. The CDR3 is 13 residues long. Trimming took off 4 bases at V and 8 bases at J, with 12 bases between the two ends. The CDR3 protein is CASSGGGVHEQFF. Written as DNA, the CDR3 is TGTGCCAGCAGTGGAGGGGGGGTCCATGAGCAGTTCTTC.

J is TRBJ2-7 and V is TRBV28; D is undetermined. The CDR3 totals 15 residues. V was cut by 2 bases and J by 0 bases, with 11 bases left in between. CDR1 and CDR2 (germline): MDHEN, SYDVKM. CDR3: CASSLRLKSSYEQYF. The CDR3 DNA sequence: TGTGCCAGCAGTTTAAGGCTTAAGAGCTCCTACGAGCAGTACTTC.

The CDR3 region has the DNA TGTGCCAGTAGGATTCCTGGACAGGCCGGAAACACCATATATTTT. Its protein is CASRIPGQAGNTIYF. The chain is built from TRBV19 and TRBJ1-3; 7 positions match TRBD1. There are 15 residues in the CDR3. V shed 6 bases, J shed 4 bases, and the junction held 9 bases outside the gene matches. CDR1 LNHDA and CDR2 SQIVND come from the germline V gene (reference sequence).

The CDR3 loop reads CASSSDRISNQPQHF. DNA for the CDR3: TGTGCCAGCAGCTCGGACAGGATCAGCAATCAGCCCCAGCATTTT. The rearrangement joins TRBV7-8 to TRBJ1-5; 7 nucleotides agree with TRBD1. The CDR3 is made up of 15 amino acids. Trimming at V came to 4 bases and at J to 1 base, leaving 4 bases not matched to a gene. Germline values: CDR1 SGHVS, CDR2 FQNEAQ.

The chain carries TRBV6-1 and TRBJ1-1, with TRBD1 as a possible D gene (6 bases). CDR1 and CDR2 from the germline V gene are MNHNS and SASEGT. The CDR3 loop spans 15 amino acids. Trimming left V 5 bases short and J 4 bases short, with 17 bases between. Here the CDR3 reads CASSPGTIVPTEAFF. CDR3 DNA sequence: TGTGCCAGCAGTCCCGGGACAATTGTCCCCACTGAAGCTTTCTTT.

The chain combines TRBV29-1 with TRBJ2-7; 7 bases align to TRBD2. CDR1 and CDR2 (germline): SQVTM, ANQGSEA. V shed 3 bases, J shed 3 bases, and the junction held 5 bases outside the gene matches. This CDR3 is 13 amino acids long. CDR3 DNA: TGCAGCGTTGAGCAGGGAGGGGTCTACGAGCAGTACTTC. Its protein is CSVEQGGVYEQYF.

The rearrangement links TRBV29-1 to TRBJ1-2, with D maybe TRBD1 (5 bases). The ends were cut back, 2 bases at V and 3 bases at J, with 10 bases in the middle. The CDR3 contains 13 residues. Germline-derived CDR1 and CDR2 are SQVTM and ANQGSEA. The chain's CDR3 is CSVEKGRDYGYTF. CDR3 nucleotides: TGCAGCGTTGAAAAGGGGCGTGACTATGGCTACACCTTC.

This chain links TRBV6-5 with TRBJ1-1, with 7 nucleotides matching TRBD1. The CDR3 totals 15 residues. With 0 bases clipped from V and 1 base from J, the junction kept 2 bases outside the gene matches. Germline assignment: CDR1 MNHEY and CDR2 SVGAGI. The CDR3 DNA reads TGTGCCAGCAGTTACTCGACAGGGCCGAACACTGAAGCTTTCTTT. Amino acid sequence: CASSYSTGPNTEAFF.

The chain links TRBV2 to TRBJ1-4; 8 bases are a match to TRBD1. V shed 6 bases, J shed 3 bases, and the junction held 6 bases outside the gene matches. The CDR3 is 15 residues long. CDR1 is SNHLY, CDR2 FYNNEI, per germline. CDR3 in amino acids: CASREQGVANEKLFF. The CDR3 coding sequence is TGTGCCAGCAGAGAACAGGGGGTGGCTAATGAAAAACTGTTTTTT.

In regard to this clone: Other DNA sequences in this sample translate to the same CDR3. J is TRBJ2-3 and V is TRBV12-3 or TRBV12-4; D is uncertain. Trimming removed 3 bases from V and 6 bases from J, with 4 bases in between. This CDR3 is 11 amino acids long. The CDR3, as DNA: TGTGCCAGCAGTTTGGGGGATACGCAGTATTTT. Protein: CASSLGDTQYF.